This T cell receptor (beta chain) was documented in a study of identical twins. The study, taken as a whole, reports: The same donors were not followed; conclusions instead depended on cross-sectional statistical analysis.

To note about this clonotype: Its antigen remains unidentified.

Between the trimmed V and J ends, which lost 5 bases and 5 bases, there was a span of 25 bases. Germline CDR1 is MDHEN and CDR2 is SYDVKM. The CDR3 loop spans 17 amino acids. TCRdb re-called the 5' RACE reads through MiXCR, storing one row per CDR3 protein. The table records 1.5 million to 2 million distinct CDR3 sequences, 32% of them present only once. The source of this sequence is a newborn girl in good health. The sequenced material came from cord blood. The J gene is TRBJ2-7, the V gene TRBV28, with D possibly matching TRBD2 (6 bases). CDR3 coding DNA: TGTGCCAGCAGTACACCGTGGAGGGCAGTGGGGGTAAACGAGCAGTACTTC. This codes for CASSTPWRAVGVNEQYF. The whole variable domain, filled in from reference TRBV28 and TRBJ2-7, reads DVKVTQSSRYLVKRTGEKVFLECVQDMDHENMFWYRQDPGLGLRLIYFSYDVKMKEKGDIPEGYSVSREKKERFSLILESASTNQTSMYLCASSTPWRAVGVNEQYFGPGTRLTVT.